This paragraph covers one TCR beta chain sequence. Its target is unknown. Using immunoSEQ multiplex PCR, the repertoire was profiled, and TCRdb retains in-frame clones only, with some absent. The sample yields about 400,000 clones, 86% seen once. This sample is part of a study of cytomegalovirus exposure and HLA in healthy donors. For the study at large: The same platform as the 500 to 700 first-cohort repertoires was used for the roughly 130 validation repertoires, a later analysis reported. Study-wide findings and caveats: One later analysis, an examination of the approximately 120 validation repertoires, found that first-cohort TCR clusters tended to co-occur in them. Reportedly, cytomegalovirus status was diagnosed with high sensitivity and specificity.

CDR1 is MNHEY, CDR2 SMNVEV, per germline (reference sequence). V shed 0 bases and J shed 4 bases, with 9 bases lying between them. This CDR3 contains 14 residues. It was the roughly 110-subject validation cohort, separate from the roughly 700-subject first cohort, to which the donors belonged. This TCR was sampled from a woman aged 18-29 years in good health and CMV-seronegative. The chain couples TRBV27 to TRBJ1-1; D ambiguous. Sequenced material: PBMCs. DNA for the CDR3: TGTGCCAGCAGTTTATCGCGGGAGGGCACTGAAGCTTTCTTT. Residues: CASSLSREGTEAFF.